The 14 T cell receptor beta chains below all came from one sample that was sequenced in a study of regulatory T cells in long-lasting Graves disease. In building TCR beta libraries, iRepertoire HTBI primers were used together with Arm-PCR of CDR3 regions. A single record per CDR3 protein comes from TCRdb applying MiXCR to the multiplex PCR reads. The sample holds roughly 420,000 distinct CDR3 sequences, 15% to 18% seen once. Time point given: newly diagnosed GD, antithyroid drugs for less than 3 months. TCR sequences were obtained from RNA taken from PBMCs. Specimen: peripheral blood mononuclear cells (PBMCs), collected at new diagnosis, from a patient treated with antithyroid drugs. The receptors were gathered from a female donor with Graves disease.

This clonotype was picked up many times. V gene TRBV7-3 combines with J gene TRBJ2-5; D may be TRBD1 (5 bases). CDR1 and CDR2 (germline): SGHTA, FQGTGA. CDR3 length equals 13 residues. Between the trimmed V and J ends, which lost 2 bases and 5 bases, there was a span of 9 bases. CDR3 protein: CASSLGARETQYF. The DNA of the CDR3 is TGTGCCAGCAGCTTAGGGGCTAGGGAGACCCAGTACTTC.

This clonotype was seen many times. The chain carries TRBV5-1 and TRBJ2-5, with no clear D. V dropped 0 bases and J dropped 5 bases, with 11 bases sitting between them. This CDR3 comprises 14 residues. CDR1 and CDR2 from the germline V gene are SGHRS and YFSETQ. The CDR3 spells CASSLAVVGETQYF. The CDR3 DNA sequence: TGCGCCAGCAGCTTGGCCGTTGTGGGGGAGACCCAGTACTTC.

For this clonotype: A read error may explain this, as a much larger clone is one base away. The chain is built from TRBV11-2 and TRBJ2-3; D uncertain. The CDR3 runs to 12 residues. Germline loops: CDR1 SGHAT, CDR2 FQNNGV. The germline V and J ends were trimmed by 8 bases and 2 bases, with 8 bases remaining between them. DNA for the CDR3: TGTGCCAGCGGCCATCTCACAGATACGCAGTATTTT. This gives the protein CASGHLTDTQYF.

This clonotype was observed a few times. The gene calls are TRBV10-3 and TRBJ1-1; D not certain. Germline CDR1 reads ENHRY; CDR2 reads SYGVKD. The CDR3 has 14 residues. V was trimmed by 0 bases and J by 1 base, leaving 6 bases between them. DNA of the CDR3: TGTGCCATCAGTGAGTCGTCTAGGAACACTGAAGCTTTCTTT. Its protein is CAISESSRNTEAFF.

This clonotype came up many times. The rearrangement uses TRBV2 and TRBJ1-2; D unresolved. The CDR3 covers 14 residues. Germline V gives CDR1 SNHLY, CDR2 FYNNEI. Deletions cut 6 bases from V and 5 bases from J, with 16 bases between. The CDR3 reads CASSHRTGMYGYTF. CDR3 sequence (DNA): TGTGCCAGCAGCCATAGGACGGGCATGTATGGCTACACCTTC.

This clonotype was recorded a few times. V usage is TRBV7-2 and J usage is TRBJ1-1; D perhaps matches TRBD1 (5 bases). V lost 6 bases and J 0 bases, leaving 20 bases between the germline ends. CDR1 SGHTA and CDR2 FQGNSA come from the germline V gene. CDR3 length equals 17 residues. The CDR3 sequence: CASRLASPGSMNTEAFF. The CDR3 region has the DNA TGTGCCAGCAGACTGGCGTCTCCAGGGTCGATGAACACTGAAGCTTTCTTT.

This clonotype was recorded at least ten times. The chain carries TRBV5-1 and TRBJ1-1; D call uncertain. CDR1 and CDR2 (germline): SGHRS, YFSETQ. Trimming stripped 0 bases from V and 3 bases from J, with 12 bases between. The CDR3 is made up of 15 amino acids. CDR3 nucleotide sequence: TGCGCCAGCAGCTTGGACAGTTCGGAAGACACTGAAGCTTTCTTT. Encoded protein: CASSLDSSEDTEAFF.

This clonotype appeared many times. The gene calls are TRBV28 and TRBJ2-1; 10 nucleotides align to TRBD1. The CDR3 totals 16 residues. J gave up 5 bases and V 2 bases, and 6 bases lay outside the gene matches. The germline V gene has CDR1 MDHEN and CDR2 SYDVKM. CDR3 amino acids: CASSLPDRGSDNEQFF. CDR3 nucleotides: TGTGCCAGCAGTTTACCGGACAGGGGGTCGGACAATGAGCAGTTCTTC.

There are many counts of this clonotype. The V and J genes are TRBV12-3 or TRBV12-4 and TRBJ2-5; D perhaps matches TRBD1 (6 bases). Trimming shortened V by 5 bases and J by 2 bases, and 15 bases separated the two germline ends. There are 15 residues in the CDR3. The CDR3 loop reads CASSTGTTPQETQYF. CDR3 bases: TGTGCCAGCAGTACAGGGACCACCCCGCAAGAGACCCAGTACTTC.

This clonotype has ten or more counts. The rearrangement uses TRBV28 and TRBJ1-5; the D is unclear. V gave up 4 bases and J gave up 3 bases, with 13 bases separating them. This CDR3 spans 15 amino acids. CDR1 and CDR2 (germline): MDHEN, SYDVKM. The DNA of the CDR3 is TGTGCCAGCAGTTACCCCCTTGACACCAATCAGCCCCAGCATTTT. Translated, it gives CASSYPLDTNQPQHF.

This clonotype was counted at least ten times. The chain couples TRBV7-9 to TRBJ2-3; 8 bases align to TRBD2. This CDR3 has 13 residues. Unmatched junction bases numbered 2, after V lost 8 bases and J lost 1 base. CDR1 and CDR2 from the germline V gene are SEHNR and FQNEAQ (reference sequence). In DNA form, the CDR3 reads TGTGCCAGCCGGCGGGAGGGCACAGATACGCAGTATTTT. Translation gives CASRREGTDTQYF.

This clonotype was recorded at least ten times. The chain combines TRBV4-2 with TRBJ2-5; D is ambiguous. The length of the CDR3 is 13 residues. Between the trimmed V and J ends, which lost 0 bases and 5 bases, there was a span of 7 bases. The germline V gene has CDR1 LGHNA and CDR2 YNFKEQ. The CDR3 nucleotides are TGTGCCAGCAGCCAAGAGAACACCGAGACCCAGTACTTC. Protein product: CASSQENTETQYF.

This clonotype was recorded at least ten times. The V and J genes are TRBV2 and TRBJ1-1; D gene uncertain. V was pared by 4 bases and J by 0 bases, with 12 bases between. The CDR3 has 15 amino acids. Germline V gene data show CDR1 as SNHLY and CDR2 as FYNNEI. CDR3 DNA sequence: TGTGCCAGCAGTGGAGAGGCACTCATGAACACTGAAGCTTTCTTT. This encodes CASSGEALMNTEAFF.

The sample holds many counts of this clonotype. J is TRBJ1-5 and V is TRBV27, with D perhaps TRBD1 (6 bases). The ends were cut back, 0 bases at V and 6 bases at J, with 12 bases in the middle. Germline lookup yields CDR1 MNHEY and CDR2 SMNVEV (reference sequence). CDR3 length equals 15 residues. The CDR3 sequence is CASSLSGGLTQPQHF. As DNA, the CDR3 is TGTGCCAGCAGTTTATCAGGGGGTCTTACTCAGCCCCAGCATTTT.